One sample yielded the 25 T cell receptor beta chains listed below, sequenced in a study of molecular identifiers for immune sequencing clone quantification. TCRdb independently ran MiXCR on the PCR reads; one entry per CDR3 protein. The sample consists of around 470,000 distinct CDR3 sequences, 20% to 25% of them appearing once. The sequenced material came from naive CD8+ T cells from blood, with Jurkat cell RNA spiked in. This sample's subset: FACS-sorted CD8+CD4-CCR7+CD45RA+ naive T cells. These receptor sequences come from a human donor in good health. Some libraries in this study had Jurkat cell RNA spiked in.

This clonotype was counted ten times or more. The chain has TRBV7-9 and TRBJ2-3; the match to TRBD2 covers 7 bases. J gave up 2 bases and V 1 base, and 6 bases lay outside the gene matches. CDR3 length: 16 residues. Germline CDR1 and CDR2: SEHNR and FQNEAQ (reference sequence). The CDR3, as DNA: TGTGCCAGCAGCTTAGGGAAAGCGGGACCCACAGATACGCAGTATTTT. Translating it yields CASSLGKAGPTDTQYF.

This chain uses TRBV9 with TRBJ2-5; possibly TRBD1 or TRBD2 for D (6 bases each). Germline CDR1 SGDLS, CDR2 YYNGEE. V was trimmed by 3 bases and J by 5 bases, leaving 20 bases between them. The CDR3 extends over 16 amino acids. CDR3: CASSERGAGNLETQYF. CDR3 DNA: TGTGCCAGCAGCGAAAGGGGGGCAGGAAACTTGGAGACCCAGTACTTC.

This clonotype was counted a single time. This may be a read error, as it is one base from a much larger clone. The CDR3 DNA is TGTGCCAGTAGTTTCAGCAGTTTCACAGGTACGCAGTATTTT. Translation gives CASSFSSFTGTQYF. V usage is TRBV19 and J usage is TRBJ2-3; perhaps TRBD1 as D (5 bases). The germline V gene encodes CDR1 LNHDA and CDR2 SQIVND (reference sequence). This CDR3 contains 14 residues.

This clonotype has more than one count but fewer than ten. The CDR3 DNA reads as TGCGCCAGCAGCCAAGATCAGGCGGGAGATGGAAACACCATATATTTT. This gives the protein CASSQDQAGDGNTIYF. The chain employs TRBV4-3 and TRBJ1-3; unclear D gene. Germline lookup yields CDR1 LGHNA and CDR2 YSLEER. Trimming took off 0 bases at V and 3 bases at J, with 12 bases between the two ends. This CDR3 is 16 amino acids long.

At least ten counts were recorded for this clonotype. The CDR3, as DNA: TGTGCCAGCAGCTCCGACAGGTTCGGGGACTCCGTTATCCCCACTGAAGCTTTCTTT. It specifies CASSSDRFGDSVIPTEAFF. J is TRBJ1-1 and V is TRBV7-9; tentative D call: TRBD1 (6 bases). The V end lost 4 bases, the J end lost 4 bases, and 28 bases lay between the germline ends. CDR3 length equals 19 residues. From germline, CDR1 is SEHNR and CDR2 FQNEAQ (reference sequence).

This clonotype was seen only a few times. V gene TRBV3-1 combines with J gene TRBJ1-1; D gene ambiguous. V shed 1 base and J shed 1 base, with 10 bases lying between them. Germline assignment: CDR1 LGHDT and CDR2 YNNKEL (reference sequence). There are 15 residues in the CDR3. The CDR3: CASSQGIGENTEAFF. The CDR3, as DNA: TGTGCCAGCAGCCAAGGAATAGGCGAGAACACTGAAGCTTTCTTT.

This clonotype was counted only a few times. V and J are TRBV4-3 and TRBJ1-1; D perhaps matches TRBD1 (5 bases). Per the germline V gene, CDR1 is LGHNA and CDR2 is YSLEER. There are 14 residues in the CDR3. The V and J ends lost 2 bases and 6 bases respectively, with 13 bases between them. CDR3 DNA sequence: TGCGCCAGCAGCCAACGGGGGTCCTTGGCTGAAGCTTTCTTT. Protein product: CASSQRGSLAEAFF.

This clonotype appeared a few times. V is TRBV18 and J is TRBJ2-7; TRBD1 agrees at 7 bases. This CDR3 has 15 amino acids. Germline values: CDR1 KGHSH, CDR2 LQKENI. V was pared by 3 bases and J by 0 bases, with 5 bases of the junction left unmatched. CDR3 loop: CASSPNRGNSYEQYF. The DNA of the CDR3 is TGTGCCAGCTCACCTAACAGGGGAAACTCCTACGAGCAGTACTTC.

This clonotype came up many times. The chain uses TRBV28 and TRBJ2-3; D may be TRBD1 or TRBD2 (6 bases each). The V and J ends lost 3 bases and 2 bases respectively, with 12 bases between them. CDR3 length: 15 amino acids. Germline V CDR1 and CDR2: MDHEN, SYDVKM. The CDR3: CASSFRGPLTDTQYF. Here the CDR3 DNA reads TGTGCCAGCAGTTTTCGGGGGCCCCTCACAGATACGCAGTATTTT.

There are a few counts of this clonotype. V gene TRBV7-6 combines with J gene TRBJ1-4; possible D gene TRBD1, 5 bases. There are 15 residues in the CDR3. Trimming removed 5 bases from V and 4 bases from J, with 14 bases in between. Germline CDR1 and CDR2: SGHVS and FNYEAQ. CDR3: CASSPGAVGNEKLFF. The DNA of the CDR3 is TGTGCCAGCAGCCCTGGGGCAGTGGGTAATGAAAAACTGTTTTTT.

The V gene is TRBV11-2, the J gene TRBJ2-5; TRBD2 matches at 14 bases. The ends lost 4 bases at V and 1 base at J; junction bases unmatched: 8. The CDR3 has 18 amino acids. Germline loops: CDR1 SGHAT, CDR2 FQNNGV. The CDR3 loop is CASSSGLAGGPSQETQYF. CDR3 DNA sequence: TGTGCCAGCAGCTCTGGACTAGCGGGGGGCCCCAGCCAAGAGACCCAGTACTTC.

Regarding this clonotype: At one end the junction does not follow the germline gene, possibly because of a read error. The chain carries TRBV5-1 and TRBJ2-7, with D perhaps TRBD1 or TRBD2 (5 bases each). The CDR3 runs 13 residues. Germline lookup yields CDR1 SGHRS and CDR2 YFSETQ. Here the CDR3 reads CVSSLDGGYEQYF. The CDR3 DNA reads TGCGTCAGCAGCTTGGATGGGGGCTACGAGCAGTACTTC.

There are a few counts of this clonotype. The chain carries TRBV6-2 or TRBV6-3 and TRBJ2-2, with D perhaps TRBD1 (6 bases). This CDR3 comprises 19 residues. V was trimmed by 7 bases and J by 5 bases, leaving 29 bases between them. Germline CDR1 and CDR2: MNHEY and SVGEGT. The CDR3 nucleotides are TGTGCCAGCACCACGAACCGATTACAGGGCGTCCTACGAACCGGGGAGCTGTTTTTT. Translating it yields CASTTNRLQGVLRTGELFF.

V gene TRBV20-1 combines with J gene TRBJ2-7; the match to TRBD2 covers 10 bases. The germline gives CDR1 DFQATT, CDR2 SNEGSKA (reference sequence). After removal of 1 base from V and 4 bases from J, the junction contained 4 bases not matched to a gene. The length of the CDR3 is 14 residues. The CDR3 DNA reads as TGCAGTGCTAGAGCCCCTAGCGGGAGTTACGAGCAGTACTTC. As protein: CSARAPSGSYEQYF.

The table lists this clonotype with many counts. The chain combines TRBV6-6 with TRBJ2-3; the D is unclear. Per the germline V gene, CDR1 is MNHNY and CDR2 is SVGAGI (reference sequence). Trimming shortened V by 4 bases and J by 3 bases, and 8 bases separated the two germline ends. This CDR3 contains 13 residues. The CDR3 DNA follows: TGTGCCAGCAGTTGGGTTCCGACAGATACGCAGTATTTT. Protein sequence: CASSWVPTDTQYF.

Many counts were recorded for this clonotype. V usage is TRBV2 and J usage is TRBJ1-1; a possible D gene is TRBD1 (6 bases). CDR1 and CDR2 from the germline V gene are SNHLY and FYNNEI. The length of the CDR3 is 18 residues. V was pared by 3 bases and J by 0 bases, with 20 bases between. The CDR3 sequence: CASSDTRGALSMNTEAFF. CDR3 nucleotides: TGTGCCAGCAGTGATACAAGGGGGGCCCTATCCATGAACACTGAAGCTTTCTTT.

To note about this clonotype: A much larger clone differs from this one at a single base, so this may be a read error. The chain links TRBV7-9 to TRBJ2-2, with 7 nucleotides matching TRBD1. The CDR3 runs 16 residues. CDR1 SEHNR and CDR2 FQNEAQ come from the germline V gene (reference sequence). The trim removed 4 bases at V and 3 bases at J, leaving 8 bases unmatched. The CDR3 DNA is TGTGCCAGCAGCTCCCCCCGGGACAGCGACACCGGGGAGCTGTTTTTT. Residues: CASSSPRDSDTGELFF.

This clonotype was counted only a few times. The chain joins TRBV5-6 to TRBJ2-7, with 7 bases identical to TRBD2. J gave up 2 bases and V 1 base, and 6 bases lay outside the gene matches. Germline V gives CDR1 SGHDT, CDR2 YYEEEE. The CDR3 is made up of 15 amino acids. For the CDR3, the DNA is TGTGCCAGCAGCTTGTCCCTAGCGGACCCCTACGAGCAGTACTTC. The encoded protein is CASSLSLADPYEQYF.

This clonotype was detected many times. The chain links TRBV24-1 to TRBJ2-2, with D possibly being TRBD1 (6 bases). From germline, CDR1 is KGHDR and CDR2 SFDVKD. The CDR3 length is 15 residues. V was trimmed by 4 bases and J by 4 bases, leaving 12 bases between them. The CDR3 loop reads CATSERTVSTGELFF. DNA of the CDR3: TGTGCCACCAGTGAACGGACAGTCAGCACCGGGGAGCTGTTTTTT.

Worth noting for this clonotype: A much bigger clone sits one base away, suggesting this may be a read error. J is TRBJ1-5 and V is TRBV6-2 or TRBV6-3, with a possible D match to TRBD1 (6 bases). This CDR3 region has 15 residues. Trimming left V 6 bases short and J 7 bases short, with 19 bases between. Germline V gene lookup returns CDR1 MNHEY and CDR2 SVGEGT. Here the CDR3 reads CASSPRGQGSQPQHF. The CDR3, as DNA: TGTGCCAGCAGCCCCCGGGGCCAGGGGAGCCAGCCCCAGCATTTT.

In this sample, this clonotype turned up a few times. The CDR3 region is CAIRTGLGVREQYF. In nucleotides, the CDR3 is TGTGCCATCAGAACCGGACTTGGTGTACGCGAGCAGTACTTC. J is TRBJ2-7 and V is TRBV10-3, with D perhaps TRBD2 (5 bases). V was pared by 6 bases and J by 6 bases, with 18 bases between. This CDR3 spans 14 amino acids. Germline V gene sequence: CDR1 ENHRY, CDR2 SYGVKD.

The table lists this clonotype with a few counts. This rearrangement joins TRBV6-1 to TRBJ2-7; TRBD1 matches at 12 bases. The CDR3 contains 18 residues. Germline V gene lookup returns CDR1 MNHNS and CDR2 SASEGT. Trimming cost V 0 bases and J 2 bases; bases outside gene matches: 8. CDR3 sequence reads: CASSEAGTGGYPAYEQYF. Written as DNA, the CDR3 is TGTGCCAGCAGTGAAGCGGGGACAGGGGGCTACCCCGCCTACGAGCAGTACTTC.

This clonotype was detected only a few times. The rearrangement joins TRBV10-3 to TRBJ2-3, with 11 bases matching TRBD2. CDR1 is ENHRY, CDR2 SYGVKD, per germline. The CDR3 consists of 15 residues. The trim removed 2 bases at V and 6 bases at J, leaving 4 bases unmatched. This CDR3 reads CAISEPRLAGDTQYF. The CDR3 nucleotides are TGTGCCATCAGTGAGCCACGACTAGCGGGGGATACGCAGTATTTT.

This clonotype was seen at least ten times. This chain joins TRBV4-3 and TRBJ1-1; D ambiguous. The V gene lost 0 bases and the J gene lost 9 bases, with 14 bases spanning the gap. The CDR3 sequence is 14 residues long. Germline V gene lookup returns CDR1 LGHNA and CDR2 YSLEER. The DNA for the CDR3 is TGCGCCAGCAGCCAAGATCAATCCGGAATTCAAGCTTTCTTT. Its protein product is CASSQDQSGIQAFF.

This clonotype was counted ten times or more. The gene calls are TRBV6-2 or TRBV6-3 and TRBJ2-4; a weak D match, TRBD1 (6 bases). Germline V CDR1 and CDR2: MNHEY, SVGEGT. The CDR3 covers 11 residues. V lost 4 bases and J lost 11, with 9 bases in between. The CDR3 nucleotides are TGTGCCAGCAGTTCTGGACAGTTTCAGTACTTC. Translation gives CASSSGQFQYF.